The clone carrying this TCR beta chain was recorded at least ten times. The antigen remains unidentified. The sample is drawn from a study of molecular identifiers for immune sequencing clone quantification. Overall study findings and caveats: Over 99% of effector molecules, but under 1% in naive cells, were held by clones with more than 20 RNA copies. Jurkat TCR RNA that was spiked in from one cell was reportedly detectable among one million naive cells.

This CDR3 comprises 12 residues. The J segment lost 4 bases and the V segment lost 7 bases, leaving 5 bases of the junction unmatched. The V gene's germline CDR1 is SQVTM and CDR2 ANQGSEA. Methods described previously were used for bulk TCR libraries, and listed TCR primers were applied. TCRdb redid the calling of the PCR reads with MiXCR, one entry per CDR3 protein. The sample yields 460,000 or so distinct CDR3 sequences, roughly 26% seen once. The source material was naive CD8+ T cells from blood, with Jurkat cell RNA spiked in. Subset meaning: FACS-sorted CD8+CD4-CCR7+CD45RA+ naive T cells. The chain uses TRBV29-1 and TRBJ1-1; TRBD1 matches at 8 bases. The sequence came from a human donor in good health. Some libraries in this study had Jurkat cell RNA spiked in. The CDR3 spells CSADRGFTEAFF. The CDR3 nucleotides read TGCAGCGCTGACAGGGGTTTCACTGAAGCTTTCTTT.